The rows below give T cell receptor beta chains drawn from one sample of a study of Graves' ophthalmopathy and Graves' hyperthyroidism. TCRdb processed the multiplex PCR reads anew with MiXCR; each CDR3 protein has one entry. The top ten clones hold around 9.3% of a sample with 150,000 to 200,000 distinct CDR3 sequences, around two fifths of them seen once. The source material was peripheral blood. The receptors were gathered from a man aged 25-45 years with Graves' ophthalmopathy. CDR3s leave out the opening cysteine and the closing phenylalanine or tryptophan.

>11|TRBV30|TRBJ1-1
AVDRTMNTEAF
>13|TRBV6-5|TRBJ1-5
ASIFRLEGNQPQH
>11|TRBV28|TRBJ2-7
ASRGTTSYEQY
>14|TRBV7-2|TRBJ1-6
ASSLAQGQSNSPLH
>15|TRBV6-5|TRBJ2-6
ASSYSGLTSGANVLT
>14|TRBV11-2|TRBJ2-7
ASSLLPSGRVYEQY
>11|TRBV7-2|TRBJ2-7
ASSRTWDDEQY
>9|TRBV6-5|TRBJ2-2
ASSYVGELF
>12|TRBV30|TRBJ1-2
AWSVLGQVDGYT
>16|TRBV11-1|TRBJ2-5
ASSNVRSGQRGQETQY
>13|TRBV20-1|TRBJ2-7
STGGTSGFHYEQY
>11|TRBV6-2/TRBV6-3|TRBJ1-6
ASSYSPRGTLH
>13|TRBV7-2|TRBJ1-3
ASCRDRVSGNTIY
>13|TRBV2|TRBJ2-2
ASSERETNTGELF
>11|TRBV6-5|TRBJ2-7
ASTRPSSYEQY
>9|TRBV28|TRBJ1-2
ASHTPGGYT
>11|TRBV7-2|TRBJ2-7
ASSMTSGWEQY
>12|TRBV6-1|TRBJ2-7
ASSVSGRSYEQY
>16|TRBV24-1|TRBJ2-5
ATSDFSEGAGGRETQY
>14|TRBV20-1|TRBJ1-5
SASRQGRRGNQPQH
>10|TRBV12-3/TRBV12-4|TRBJ2-1
ASSFLGGEQF
>17|TRBV19|TRBJ2-2
ASSIALVGAGGPSRELF
>13|TRBV6-1|TRBJ2-5
ASSGQGVSGETQY
>12|TRBV2|TRBJ1-1
ASVPNRGSAEAF
>13|TRBV19|TRBJ2-2
ASRWGTSVTGELF
>11|TRBV19|TRBJ2-2
ASVAGRTGELF
>13|TRBV12-3/TRBV12-4|TRBJ1-5
ASSPGTALNQPQH
>13|TRBV29-1|TRBJ2-7
SVGGVGLPTYEQY
>11|TRBV20-1|TRBJ2-7
SALGQGNYEQY
>12|TRBV4-1|TRBJ1-2
ASSQAKGNYGYT
>11|TRBV7-2|TRBJ2-5
ASSSGRFETQY
>9|TRBV29-1|TRBJ2-7
SPGGSGEQY
>14|TRBV12-3/TRBV12-4|TRBJ2-4
ASSPRTGGTKNIQY
>12|TRBV20-1|TRBJ1-5
SARHPGVGQPQH
>9|TRBV2|TRBJ2-7
ASSHRDEQY
>11|TRBV11-3|TRBJ1-1
ASSSSVVIEAF
>13|TRBV11-1|TRBJ1-1
ASSNRDRGNTEAF
>13|TRBV6-1|TRBJ2-2
ASRTGGSGTGELF